This entry features one T cell receptor beta chain sequence. Its target antigen remains unknown. The record has no base qualities; no much larger clone is one base away. Trimming takes 4 bases from V and 0 bases from J, and the germline ends sit 14 bases apart. There are 16 amino acids in the CDR3, from cysteine to phenylalanine inclusive. The DNA shown is the 48-base CDR3, in frame from base 1. From the germline V gene (reference sequence), CDR1 is LNHNV and CDR2 is YYDKDF. The sample originates from a study of cytomegalovirus exposure and HLA in healthy donors (dated by TCRdb to about 2017). The study in broad terms: According to an earlier analysis of a few hundred of the donors, 150 million to 200 million T cells yielded 117 million unique TCR beta sequences and about 300 Gb of sequence data. An early release covering roughly 600 HLA-typed donors comprised about 300 gigabases of sequencing data and tens of millions of unique TCR sequences. Along with the approximately 700-subject first cohort, a separate validation cohort of roughly 110 different subjects was used. The aim of the study was to test whether cataloging public T cell receptors could identify signatures of past pathogen exposure. Across around 400 genotyped donors of the cohort, an average of roughly 200,000 unique TCR beta nucleotide sequences per donor were sequenced, and roughly 20% of those sequences were non-productive. Rather than using new phenotypic data, the later analysis identified candidate immune exposures from TCR beta sequences and from how often those sequences occurred across donors. Typing coverage differed by locus: A, B, C, DRB1 and DQB1 were typed in roughly 620-630 donors, DQA1 in approximately 520, DPA1 in some 570, and DPB1 in just under 490. Every discovery cohort repertoire had been produced on one sequencing platform. HLA typing included class I and class II loci at four-digit resolution. Among the roughly 370 genotyped donors, approximately 82% belonged to the genetic ancestry cluster associated with self-reported Caucasian donors. A later genetic analysis took genome-wide SNP genotypes for about three fifths of the 666 donors and used that subset as a discovery cohort. To decide whether each TCR beta V gene segment behaved as functional or pseudogenic, an earlier analysis of several hundred of the donors relied on high-throughput TCR beta sequencing. Because of strong linkage in the cohort, four to six DR-DQ haplotypes were treated as single units for association and clustering. Donor age, sex, ethnicity and CMV serostatus were compiled together with the repertoire data. To study patterns of TCR occurrence, a later analysis re-analyzed previously published TCR beta repertoires from 550 to 800 donors and added high-resolution HLA genotyping. The study profiled the T cell repertoires of under 700 subjects by immunosequencing and related them to cytomegalovirus serostatus. To predict cytomegalovirus infection status, the study brought together high-throughput TCR immunosequencing, statistical association of individual TCRs with disease status, and machine learning. The paper as a whole reports these results and caveats: HLA typing was unavailable for some donors at each locus, so association tests used only the typed subset. In vitro tests confirmed that three of the cytomegalovirus-associated TCR beta chains recognize cytomegalovirus antigens. The earlier analysis of about 600 of the donors excluded seventeen rarely observed V segments, including chromosome 9 orphons, because counts were too low. The cohort was sequenced for TCR beta chains only, and without alpha or paired-chain data the features that could be detected were limited. A later analysis reported that several top co-occurrence clusters appeared linked to parvovirus B19, influenza, CMV and Epstein-Barr virus. Compared with the approximately 710-donor mean, donors in an Asian-associated ancestry cluster had fewer N-insertions in productive TCRs, according to a later genetic analysis. Correlated functional status among segregating V segments might reflect linkage disequilibrium, but an unknown experimental factor could not be ruled out. A further reported finding was that TCR beta sequences accurately predicted the HLA-A and HLA-B alleles for most subjects in the first cohort. In a later analysis, most CMV-associated TCR beta chains were found to appear HLA-restricted, with HLA associations seemingly driven largely by CMV exposure. CMV serostatus was the only immune exposure information available for the cohort. Cytomegalovirus status was reported to be diagnosed by the classifier with high specificity and sensitivity in both the original and validation cohorts. When HLA alleles, especially DR and DQ, strongly co-occurred, attributing TCR associations to individual alleles was difficult. Most TCR sequences were observed very rarely across donors, whereas some public TCRs were present in many individuals. The study listed over 150 TCR beta chains as associated with cytomegalovirus. The 87-base-pair reads could not distinguish some IMGT-functional V segments, including TRBV6-2 and TRBV6-3, so those segments were excluded. A later analysis found that HLA-associated TCR beta chains were more clonally expanded and had lower generation probabilities than equally common non-associated chains. The presence/absence analyses assumed that sequencing depth was roughly uniform across donors, and that assumption may not be true. The sequencing pipeline was judged likely to have produced a cluster of highly shared sequence variants as a technical artifact. It was suggested by the authors that the approach could potentially be generalized to other disease states and immunological phenotypes. V-gene and J-gene trimming of TCR beta chains was associated with a missense DCLRE1C variant in a later genetic analysis, and the association was replicated in an independent cohort. In an earlier analysis of 450 to 750 of the donors, most TCR beta V segments appeared in productive rearrangements about 87% or about 30% of the time, broadly matching IMGT annotations. A later analysis found that TCR association rates varied across HLA loci, with DRB1 alleles showing the most associated TCRs and HLA-C alleles the fewest. Specific HLA alleles were associated with 15,000 to 20,000 TCR beta sequences at a false discovery rate of 0.05 in a later analysis.

Library creation used the immunoSEQ multiplex PCR assay. For the multiplex PCR, a mixture combining 60 forward primers for TCR Vbeta segments and 13 reverse primers for TCR Jbeta segments was used. The CDR3 region of rearranged TCR beta genes was amplified from genomic DNA by a multiplex PCR assay. The amplified TCR beta libraries were sequenced on the Illumina HiSeq System as 87-base-pair reads. The authors' pipeline ran thus. A later analysis tallied 70 million to 100 million unique TCR beta chains across the 700 or so repertoires, and approximately 12 million of those chains were shared by two or more donors. Raw reads were error-corrected and collapsed into unique sequences with a nearest-neighbor algorithm that merged closely related sequences to remove PCR and sequencing errors. Alignment of CDR3 sequences to IMGT reference sequences was used to assign V, D and J gene segments. Each retained sequence needed at least a six-nucleotide match to both a V gene segment and a J gene segment. A rearrangement was called productive if the CDR3 had no stop codons and remained in frame with V and J, and every other rearrangement was called non-productive. CDR3 was defined by IMGT convention, running from the second conserved V-encoded cysteine to the conserved J-encoded phenylalanine. The earlier analysis of approximately 590 of the donors excluded any sequence lacking an unambiguous match to a single V gene segment. An earlier analysis of fewer than 750 of the donors called V segments functional above 56.7% productive rearrangements and segregating when the between-donor standard deviation exceeded 5%. To diagnose cytomegalovirus status from the catalog of TCR beta chain sequences, a statistical classification framework was built. V and J gene assignment, in a later analysis, came from comparing TCR nucleotide sequences with IMGT/GENE-DB human TR gene sequences. In a later analysis, CDR3 sequences and most-parsimonious VDJ recombination scenarios were assigned using the TCRdist pipeline. A later analysis defined each TCR beta chain by its CDR3 amino acid sequence plus V-gene family, and excluded reads lacking a unique V-gene family. As a way to deal with suspected cross-contamination and a sequencing artifact, a later analysis dropped nearly 600 nucleotide sequences that were highly shared and had low generation probability. A later analysis calculated a clonal expansion index for each public chain from normalized within-repertoire ranks of inferred template counts. A later analysis computed generation probabilities with a VDJ recombination model fitted to out-of-frame rearrangements, and checked the results against IGoR. In a later analysis, TCR-TCR, TCR-HLA and TCR-CMV co-occurrence was scored with hypergeometric tests, and a repertoire-size bias correction was applied to TCR pairs. In a later analysis, false discovery rates were estimated by permuting HLA or CMV assignments 20 times. In a later analysis, co-occurring TCRs were grouped using DBSCAN, with TCRdist sequence similarity added in when clustering inside HLA-allele-positive subsets. Repertoires with fewer than 30,000 or more than 120,000 public chains were left out of co-occurrence clustering, as were five repertoires with anomalous nucleotide sharing. TCRdb re-hosts the immuneACCESS table, in-frame sequences only. Its copies lack some clones; in the studies checked, an unresolved V gene accounts for under half of them, and the cause for the rest is not known. V and J calls plus clone size are reproduced from that table; the DNA served to infer D and trimming. The sample yields around 200,000 clones; 70% to 90% were counted once. The ten largest clones capture around 0.3% of the sample.

The cohort comprised approximately 700 healthy bone marrow donors. All cohort members were sampled while nominally healthy, although unrecorded immune exposures were likely present. The donor tested CMV seronegative, placing the donor among the 350 or so seronegative members of the cohort. A peripheral blood sample was provided by each donor, and peripheral blood mononuclear cells were used for TCR beta sequencing. The Qiagen DNeasy Blood Extraction Kit was used to extract genomic DNA from the blood cell samples. This receptor chain uses TRBV15 and TRBJ2-3, with the D gene not confidently named. Specimen: PBMCs. The sequence was obtained from a woman aged 25-40 years in good health and CMV-seronegative. The CDR3 region: CATSKLQIPSTDTQYF. The DNA sequence is as follows: TGTGCCACCAGCAAATTACAGATACCTAGCACAGATACGCAGTATTTT.